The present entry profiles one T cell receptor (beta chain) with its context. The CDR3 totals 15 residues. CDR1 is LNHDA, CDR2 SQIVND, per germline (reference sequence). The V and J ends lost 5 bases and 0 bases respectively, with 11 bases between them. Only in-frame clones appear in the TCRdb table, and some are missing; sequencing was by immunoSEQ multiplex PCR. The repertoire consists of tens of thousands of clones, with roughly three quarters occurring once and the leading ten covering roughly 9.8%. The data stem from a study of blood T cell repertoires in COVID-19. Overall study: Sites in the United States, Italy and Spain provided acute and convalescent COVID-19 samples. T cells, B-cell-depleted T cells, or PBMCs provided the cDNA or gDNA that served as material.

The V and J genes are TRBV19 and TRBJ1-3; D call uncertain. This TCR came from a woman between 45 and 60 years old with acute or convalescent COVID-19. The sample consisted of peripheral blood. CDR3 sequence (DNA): TGTGCCAGTAGTCCCTGGACTTACTCTGGAAACACCATATATTTT. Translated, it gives CASSPWTYSGNTIYF.